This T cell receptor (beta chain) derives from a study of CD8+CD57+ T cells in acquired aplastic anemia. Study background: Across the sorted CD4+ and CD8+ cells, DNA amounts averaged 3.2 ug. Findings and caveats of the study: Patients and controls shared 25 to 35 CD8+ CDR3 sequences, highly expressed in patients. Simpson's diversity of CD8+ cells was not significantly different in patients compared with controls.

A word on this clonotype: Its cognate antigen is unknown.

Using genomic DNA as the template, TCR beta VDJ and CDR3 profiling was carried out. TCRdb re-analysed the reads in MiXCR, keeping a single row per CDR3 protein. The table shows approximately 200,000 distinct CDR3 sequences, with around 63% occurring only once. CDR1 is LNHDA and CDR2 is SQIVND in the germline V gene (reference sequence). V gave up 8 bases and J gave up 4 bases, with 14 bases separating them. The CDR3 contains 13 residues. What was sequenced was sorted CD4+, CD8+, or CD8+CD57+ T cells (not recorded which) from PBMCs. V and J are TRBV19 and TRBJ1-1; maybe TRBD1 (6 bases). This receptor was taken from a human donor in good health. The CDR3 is CASQQGSLTEAFF. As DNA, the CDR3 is TGTGCCAGTCAACAGGGATCGCTCACTGAAGCTTTCTTT.